This T cell receptor (beta chain) was captured in a study of naive and memory T cell subsets. The CDR3 spans 14 residues. Germline loops: CDR1 SGHAT, CDR2 FQNNGV. Trimming cost V 5 bases and J 0 bases, with 9 bases left between them. An equimolar mix of two oligonucleotides served as the beta constant-region primer for TRBC1 and TRBC2. TCRdb reanalysed the UMI-ligation and nested PCR reads using MiXCR and keeps one entry per CDR3 protein. The table records about 85,000 distinct CDR3 sequences, under 15% of them present only once. Study-level results: Clonotypes here are unpaired alpha or beta chain sequences. No ground truth validated the naive and memory repertoire findings. Diversity fell and Gini index rose from naive through CM, EM, EMRA.

With regard to this clonotype: What it binds is unknown.

The V call is TRBV11-2, the J call TRBJ2-3; no clear D gene. This clonotype was obtained from a human donor in good health. Material: central memory CD4+ T cells from blood. CDR3: CASSLASSTDTQYF. Written as DNA, the CDR3 is TGTGCCAGCAGCCTCGCATCTAGCACAGATACGCAGTATTTT.